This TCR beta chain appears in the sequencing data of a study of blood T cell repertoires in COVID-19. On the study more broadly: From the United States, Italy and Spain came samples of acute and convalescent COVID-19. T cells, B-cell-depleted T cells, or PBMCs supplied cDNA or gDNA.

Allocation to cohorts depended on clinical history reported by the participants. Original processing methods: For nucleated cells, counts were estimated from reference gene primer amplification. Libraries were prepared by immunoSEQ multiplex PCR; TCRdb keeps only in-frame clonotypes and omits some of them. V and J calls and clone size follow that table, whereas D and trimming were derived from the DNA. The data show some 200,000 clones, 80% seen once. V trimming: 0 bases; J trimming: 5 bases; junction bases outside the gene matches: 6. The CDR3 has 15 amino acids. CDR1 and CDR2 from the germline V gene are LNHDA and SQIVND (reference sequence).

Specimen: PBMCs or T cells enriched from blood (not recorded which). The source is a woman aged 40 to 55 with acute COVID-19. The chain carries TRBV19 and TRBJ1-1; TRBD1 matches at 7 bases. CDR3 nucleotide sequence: TGTGCCAGTAGTATAGATCCGACAGGGAAGACTGAAGCTTTCTTT. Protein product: CASSIDPTGKTEAFF.